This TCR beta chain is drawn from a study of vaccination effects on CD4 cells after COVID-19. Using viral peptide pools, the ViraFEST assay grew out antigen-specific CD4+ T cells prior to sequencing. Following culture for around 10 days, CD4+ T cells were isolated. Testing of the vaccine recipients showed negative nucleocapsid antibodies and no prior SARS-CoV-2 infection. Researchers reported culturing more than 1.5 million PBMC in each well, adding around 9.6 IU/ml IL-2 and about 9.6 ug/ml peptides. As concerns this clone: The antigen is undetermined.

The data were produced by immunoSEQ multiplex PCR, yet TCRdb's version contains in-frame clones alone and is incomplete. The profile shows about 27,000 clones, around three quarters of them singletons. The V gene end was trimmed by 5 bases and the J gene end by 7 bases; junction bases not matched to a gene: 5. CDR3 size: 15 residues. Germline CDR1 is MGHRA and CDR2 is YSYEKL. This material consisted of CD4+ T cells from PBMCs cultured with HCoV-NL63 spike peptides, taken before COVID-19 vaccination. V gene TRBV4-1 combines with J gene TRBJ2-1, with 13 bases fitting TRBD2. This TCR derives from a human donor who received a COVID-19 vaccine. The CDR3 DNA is TGCGCCAGCAGCTCGGGACTAGCGGGGATAAATGAGCAGTTCTTC. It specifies CASSSGLAGINEQFF.